These 27 T cell receptor beta chains share one sample of origin, sequenced in a study of beta chain features in type 1 diabetes. The whole isolated RNA underwent reverse transcription, so sequencing captured expressed TCRB transcripts. The method was immunoSEQ multiplex PCR; TCRdb's version includes in-frame clones alone and lacks a portion of them. The top ten hold roughly 0.066% of the sample, which has about half a million clones, about 29% seen once. Sequenced sample: naive CD4+ T cells from blood. These TCRs come from a man aged 18-30 years in good health.

This chain connects TRBV28 to TRBJ2-3, with TRBD2 matching over 11 bases. This CDR3 is 17 amino acids long. The V gene's germline CDR1 is MDHEN and CDR2 SYDVKM. The trim removed 0 bases at V and 5 bases at J, leaving 7 bases unmatched. This chain's CDR3 is CASSLWLAGGRVDTQYF. In DNA, the CDR3 is TGTGCCAGCAGTTTATGGCTAGCGGGAGGCCGGGTAGATACGCAGTATTTT.

The CDR3 loop is CASRGANYGYTF. For the CDR3, the DNA is TGTGCCAGCAGAGGGGCCAACTATGGCTACACCTTC. J is TRBJ1-2 and V is TRBV5-6; tentative D call: TRBD1 (5 bases). Between the trimmed V and J ends, which lost 5 bases and 2 bases, there was a span of 7 bases. Germline lookup yields CDR1 SGHDT and CDR2 YYEEEE. The CDR3 totals 12 residues.

This chain joins TRBV5-6 and TRBJ1-3; 8 bases match TRBD1. CDR1 and CDR2 from the germline V gene are SGHDT and YYEEEE. The CDR3 consists of 16 residues. Trimming cost V 2 bases and J 3 bases; bases outside gene matches: 7. The CDR3 coding sequence is TGTGCCAGCAGCTTCCGACAGGGGTTCTTTGGAAACACCATATATTTT. Amino acid sequence: CASSFRQGFFGNTIYF.

This clone was detected a few times. The chain recombines TRBV30 with TRBJ2-2; possible D gene TRBD2, 6 bases. V was cut by 3 bases and J by 1 base, with 15 bases left in between. Germline assignment: CDR1 GTSNPN and CDR2 SVGIG (reference sequence). The CDR3 runs 16 residues. The chain's CDR3 is CAWRTTGTENTGELFF. In DNA form, the CDR3 reads TGTGCCTGGAGGACGACGGGGACTGAGAACACCGGGGAGCTGTTTTTT.

V gene TRBV11-3 combines with J gene TRBJ2-3; no firm D call. In germline, CDR1 is SGHNT, CDR2 YENEEA. V was cut by 5 bases and J by 0 bases, with 12 bases left in between. The CDR3 consists of 15 residues. The CDR3 region has the DNA TGTGCCAGCAGCGACGCGTCCTCTAGCACAGATACGCAGTATTTT. Its translation: CASSDASSSTDTQYF.

In this sample, this clone turned up a few times. Other nucleotide sequences from this sample produce the same CDR3. V usage is TRBV7-2 and J usage is TRBJ2-3; 9 bases match TRBD2. Germline assignment: CDR1 SGHTA and CDR2 FQGNSA. The length of the CDR3 is 14 residues. V trimming: 5 bases; J trimming: 5 bases; junction bases outside the gene matches: 5. DNA of the CDR3: TGTGCCAGCAGCCTGGGACTAGCTGTAGATACGCAGTATTTT. Protein product: CASSLGLAVDTQYF.

J is TRBJ2-5 and V is TRBV7-3, with 8 bases identical to TRBD1. Germline V CDR1 and CDR2: SGHTA, FQGTGA. This CDR3 comprises 16 residues. Unmatched junction bases numbered 6, after V lost 2 bases and J lost 1 base. The CDR3 is CASSLATGARQETQYF. The CDR3 nucleotides are TGTGCCAGCAGCTTAGCGACAGGGGCCCGCCAAGAGACCCAGTACTTC.

This clone was counted only a few times. The chain combines TRBV10-3 with TRBJ2-4; D ambiguous. The CDR3 loop spans 16 amino acids. Trimming pared 0 bases from V and 0 bases from J, leaving 9 bases between. Germline CDR1 and CDR2: ENHRY and SYGVKD. The chain's CDR3 is CAISESGELAKNIQYF. The CDR3, as DNA: TGTGCCATCAGTGAGTCTGGCGAGTTAGCCAAAAACATTCAGTACTTC.

This clone was observed a few times. V gene TRBV4-2 combines with J gene TRBJ2-5; possible D gene TRBD2, 5 bases. Trimming left V 1 base short and J 3 bases short, with 15 bases between. This CDR3 region has 16 residues. Germline lookup yields CDR1 LGHNA and CDR2 YNFKEQ. CDR3 DNA sequence: TGTGCCAGCAGCCAAGGGGCGGGTCGTCAAGAAGAGACCCAGTACTTC. Protein sequence: CASSQGAGRQEETQYF.

This chain joins TRBV7-9 and TRBJ2-2; D uncertain. CDR1 and CDR2 from the germline V gene are SEHNR and FQNEAQ (reference sequence). The CDR3 covers 13 residues. Trimming stripped 5 bases from V and 6 bases from J, with 10 bases between. The CDR3 loop reads CASSTDPAGELFF. CDR3 coding DNA: TGTGCCAGCAGCACTGACCCGGCCGGGGAGCTGTTTTTT.

This clone was counted between two and nine times. The identical CDR3 is also encoded by other nucleotide sequences in the sample. The V call is TRBV20-1, the J call TRBJ2-3; D uncertain. Trimming shortened V by 3 bases and J by 2 bases, and 0 bases separated the two germline ends. The CDR3 contains 10 residues. Germline values: CDR1 DFQATT, CDR2 SNEGSKA (reference sequence). The CDR3 loop is CSASTDTQYF. CDR3 in DNA: TGCAGTGCTAGCACAGATACGCAGTATTTT.

This rearrangement joins TRBV4-3 to TRBJ2-1; the match to TRBD1 covers 8 bases. The J segment lost 3 bases and the V segment lost 0 bases, leaving 4 bases of the junction unmatched. Germline V gives CDR1 LGHNA, CDR2 YSLEER. There are 16 residues in the CDR3. The CDR3 region has the DNA TGCGCCAGCAGCCAAGATGGAGGACAGGGCTACAATGAGCAGTTCTTC. Amino acid sequence: CASSQDGGQGYNEQFF.

This clone was observed a few times. This chain connects TRBV9 to TRBJ2-7; D gene unclear. From germline, CDR1 is SGDLS and CDR2 YYNGEE. CDR3 length equals 14 residues. V was trimmed by 4 bases and J by 4 bases, leaving 15 bases between them. CDR3 DNA: TGTGCCAGCAGCCGTGGACCGGTTCAATACGAGCAGTACTTC. This sequence encodes CASSRGPVQYEQYF.

This clone was detected a few times. The rearrangement joins TRBV9 to TRBJ2-7; D is unclear. CDR3 size: 14 residues. The germline V and J ends were trimmed by 3 bases and 0 bases, with 10 bases remaining between them. Germline CDR1 reads SGDLS; CDR2 reads YYNGEE. This CDR3 reads CASSGRRASYEQYF. CDR3 sequence (DNA): TGTGCCAGCAGCGGACGCCGGGCCTCCTACGAGCAGTACTTC.

This clone was observed a handful of times. This chain uses TRBV28 with TRBJ2-7; no reliable D call. CDR3 size: 13 residues. Looked up from germline, CDR1 is MDHEN and CDR2 is SYDVKM. V lost 3 bases to trimming and J lost 2 bases, with 8 bases between them. This chain's CDR3 is CASSFPSAYEQYF. CDR3 bases: TGTGCCAGCAGTTTTCCTAGTGCCTACGAGCAGTACTTC.

This chain uses TRBV15 with TRBJ2-1; 9 nucleotides line up with TRBD1. V gave up 5 bases and J gave up 6 bases; unmatched junction bases: 8. The length of the CDR3 is 15 residues. Germline values: CDR1 LNHNV, CDR2 YYDKDF (reference sequence). DNA of the CDR3: TGTGCCACCAGCCGCCGGGACAGGGACCTCAATGAGCAGTTCTTC. Its translation is CATSRRDRDLNEQFF. Looking up the rest from reference TRBV15 and TRBJ2-1 gives the full variable domain: DAMVIQNPRYQVTQFGKPVTLSCSQTLNHNVMYWYQQKSSQAPKLLFHYYDKDFNNEADTPDNFQSRRPNTSFCFLDIRSPGLGDTAMYLCATSRRDRDLNEQFFGPGTRLTVL.

V usage is TRBV7-9 and J usage is TRBJ2-1, with unresolved D. V dropped 5 bases and J dropped 12 bases, with 23 bases sitting between them. The CDR3 has 15 residues. Germline V gene lookup returns CDR1 SEHNR and CDR2 FQNEAQ (reference sequence). The CDR3 DNA reads TGTGCCAGCAGCCCTTGGGCTAGTAGAATGATTGGGCAGTTCTTC. Amino acid sequence: CASSPWASRMIGQFF.

The V call is TRBV7-2, the J call TRBJ2-7, with D maybe TRBD2 (6 bases). The germline V gene has CDR1 SGHTA and CDR2 FQGNSA. V shed 1 base and J shed 0 bases, with 13 bases lying between them. This CDR3 spans 16 amino acids. The CDR3 reads CASSLGWRESSYEQYF. The CDR3, as DNA: TGTGCCAGCAGCTTAGGATGGAGGGAGAGCTCCTACGAGCAGTACTTC.

The J gene is TRBJ2-6, the V gene TRBV25-1, with TRBD1 matching 7 bases. The CDR3 is 17 residues long. Germline V gene sequence: CDR1 MGHDK, CDR2 SYGVNS. J gave up 0 bases and V 4 bases, and 6 bases lay outside the gene matches. CDR3 sequence reads: CASSGDRALSGANVLTF. The CDR3, as DNA: TGTGCCAGCAGTGGCGACAGGGCCCTCTCTGGGGCCAACGTCCTGACTTTC. Drawing the rest from reference TRBV25-1 and TRBJ2-6, the complete variable domain is EADIYQTPRYLVIGTGKKITLECSQTMGHDKMYWYQQDPGMELHLIHYSYGVNSTEKGDLSSESTVSRIRTEHFPLTLESARPSHTSQYLCASSGDRALSGANVLTFGAGSRLTVL.

J is TRBJ2-7 and V is TRBV7-2; 7 bases fit TRBD1. Trimming removed 3 bases from V and 4 bases from J; junction bases left unmatched: 9. This CDR3 has 15 residues. Germline loops: CDR1 SGHTA, CDR2 FQGNSA. DNA of the CDR3: TGTGCCAGCAGCTTCTACCGGGACAGAGGTTACGAGCAGTACTTC. Amino acids: CASSFYRDRGYEQYF.

The chain employs TRBV5-4 and TRBJ2-1; D is possibly TRBD1 or TRBD2 (5 bases each). This CDR3 has 14 amino acids. The germline CDR1 and CDR2 sequences are SGHNT and YYREEE (reference sequence). Trimming pared 4 bases from V and 7 bases from J, leaving 15 bases between. This chain's CDR3 is CASSRGRPDNEQFF. CDR3 DNA sequence: TGTGCCAGCAGCCGGGGCCGTCCCGATAATGAGCAGTTCTTC.

This clone appeared a few times. This chain connects TRBV18 to TRBJ2-3; 10 positions match TRBD1. With V trimmed by 7 bases and J by 1 base, 5 bases remained unmatched. CDR1 KGHSH and CDR2 LQKENI come from the germline V gene. CDR3 length: 15 amino acids. The CDR3 nucleotides read TGTGCCAGCTTACCGGGGACAGGGGGCACAGATACGCAGTATTTT. Translation gives CASLPGTGGTDTQYF.

This clone was found once. This chain uses TRBV4-2 with TRBJ2-7; 10 positions match TRBD1. The germline gives CDR1 LGHNA, CDR2 YNFKEQ. CDR3 length: 15 amino acids. The ends lost 1 base at V and 7 bases at J; junction bases unmatched: 7. The CDR3 DNA is TGTGCCAGCAGCCAAGCCGACAGGGGGCTGGAGGAGCAGTACTTC. It yields the protein CASSQADRGLEEQYF.

The chain combines TRBV7-3 with TRBJ2-1; 9 nucleotides line up with TRBD2. This CDR3 region has 17 residues. The germline gives CDR1 SGHTA, CDR2 FQGTGA. V shed 4 bases and J 8 bases; nucleotides not matched to a gene: 15. For the CDR3, the DNA is TGTGCCAGCAGCTCCCACGGGGCGGGAGGGCCCGGGGATGAGCAGTTCTTC. Translated, it gives CASSSHGAGGPGDEQFF.

This clone was picked up a small number of times. The V and J genes are TRBV4-2 and TRBJ2-5, with 10 nucleotides matching TRBD2. J lost 7 bases, V lost 1 base, and 3 bases had no gene match. Germline-derived CDR1 and CDR2 are LGHNA and YNFKEQ. The CDR3 sequence is 14 residues long. Written as DNA, the CDR3 is TGTGCCAGCAGCCAAGGGACTAGCGGCCGGACCCAGTACTTC. Residues: CASSQGTSGRTQYF.

The rearrangement uses TRBV7-2 and TRBJ2-7, with unresolved D. This CDR3 contains 14 residues. The germline gives CDR1 SGHTA, CDR2 FQGNSA. The ends were cut back, 2 bases at V and 4 bases at J, with 12 bases in the middle. This CDR3 reads CASSLRTVSYEQYF. As DNA, the CDR3 is TGTGCCAGCAGCTTACGGACGGTGTCATACGAGCAGTACTTC.

V and J are TRBV27 and TRBJ2-7; 7 positions match TRBD1. This CDR3 is built from 15 residues. From germline, CDR1 is MNHEY and CDR2 SMNVEV (reference sequence). V dropped 5 bases and J dropped 1; count of bases not matched to a gene: 8. CDR3 DNA: TGTGCCAGCAGTATAACAGGGGTCGAATCCTACGAGCAGTACTTC. This translates into CASSITGVESYEQYF.